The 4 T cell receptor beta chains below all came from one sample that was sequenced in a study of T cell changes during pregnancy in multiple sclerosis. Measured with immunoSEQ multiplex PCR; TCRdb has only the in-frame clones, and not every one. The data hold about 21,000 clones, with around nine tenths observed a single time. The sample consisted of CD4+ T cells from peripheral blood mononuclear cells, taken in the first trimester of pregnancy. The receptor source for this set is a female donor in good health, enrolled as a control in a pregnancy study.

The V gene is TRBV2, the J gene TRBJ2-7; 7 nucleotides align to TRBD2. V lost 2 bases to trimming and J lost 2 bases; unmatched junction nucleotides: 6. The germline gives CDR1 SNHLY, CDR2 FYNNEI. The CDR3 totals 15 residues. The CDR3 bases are TGTGCCAGCAGTGAAATGGCTAGCGGAGCCTACGAGCAGTACTTC. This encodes CASSEMASGAYEQYF.

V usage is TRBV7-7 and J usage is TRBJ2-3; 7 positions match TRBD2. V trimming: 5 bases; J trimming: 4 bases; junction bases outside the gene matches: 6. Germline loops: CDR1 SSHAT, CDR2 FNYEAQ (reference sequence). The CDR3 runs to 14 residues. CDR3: CASSLGGVPDTQYF. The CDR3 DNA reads TGTGCCAGCAGCCTGGGGGGGGTCCCAGATACGCAGTATTTT.

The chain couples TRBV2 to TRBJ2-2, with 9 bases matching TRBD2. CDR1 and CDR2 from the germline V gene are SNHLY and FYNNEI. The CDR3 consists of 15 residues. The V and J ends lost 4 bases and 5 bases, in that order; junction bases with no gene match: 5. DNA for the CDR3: TGTGCCAGCAGTGGGCTAGCGGGACGTACCGGGGAGCTGTTTTTT. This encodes CASSGLAGRTGELFF.

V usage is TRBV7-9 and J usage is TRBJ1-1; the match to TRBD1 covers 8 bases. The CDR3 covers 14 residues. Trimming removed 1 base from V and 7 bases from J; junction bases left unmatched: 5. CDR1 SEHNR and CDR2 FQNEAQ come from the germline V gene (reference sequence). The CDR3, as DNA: TGTGCCAGCAGCTTAGGACAGGGGATTGGTGAAGCTTTCTTT. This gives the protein CASSLGQGIGEAFF.